The rows below give T cell receptor beta chains drawn from one sample of a study of spatial heterogeneity in lung cancer. TCRdb analysed the 5' RACE reads with MiXCR anew, one entry per CDR3 protein. The data hold 45,000 to 50,000 distinct CDR3 sequences, with roughly 12% observed a single time. Sequenced here: PBMCs, sampled at follow-up. These receptors were obtained from a male donor with early-stage non-small cell lung cancer. CDR3s include the opening cysteine and the closing phenylalanine or tryptophan. A D gene is named only where the DNA matches it firmly. The size entry is marked missing in some rows and otherwise reads once, few, many or a size class.

d_call	v_call	clone_size	j_call	cdr3_aa	cdr3_nt
.	TRBV9	many	TRBJ2-2	CASSVGVSTGELFF	TGTGCCAGCAGCGTAGGGGTTAGCACCGGGGAGCTGTTTTTT
TRBD2	TRBV7-9	.	TRBJ2-7	CASSPGGALSYEQYF	TGTGCCAGCAGCCCGGGGGGGGCCCTCTCCTACGAGCAGTACTTC
.	TRBV20-1	many	TRBJ1-5	CSARGARVREMGQPQHF	TGCAGTGCTAGAGGGGCCCGGGTCCGGGAGATGGGTCAGCCCCAGCATTTT
TRBD1	TRBV5-4	once	TRBJ2-7	CANSWDRAAGEQYF	TGTGCCAACAGCTGGGACAGGGCCGCGGGCGAGCAGTACTTC
.	TRBV12-3/TRBV12-4	few	TRBJ1-1	CASSGGPRIGSTEAFF	TGTGCCAGCAGTGGAGGCCCCAGGATCGGGAGCACTGAAGCTTTCTTT
.	TRBV2	.	TRBJ1-1	CARSIQGPNTEAFF	TGTGCCAGATCAATTCAGGGACCGAACACTGAAGCTTTCTTT
.	TRBV7-2	.	TRBJ2-7	CASSLTHSLGTYEQYF	TGTGCCAGCAGCTTGACACACAGCCTAGGAACCTACGAGCAGTACTTC
.	TRBV3-2	many	TRBJ2-7	CASSPGAYEQYF	TGTGCCAGCAGCCCAGGTGCCTACGAGCAGTACTTC
.	TRBV4-3	.	TRBJ2-2	CASSQLAGELFF	TGCGCCAGCAGCCAACTAGCCGGGGAGCTGTTTTTT
TRBD1	TRBV19	few	TRBJ2-7	CASRNRDRNYEQYF	TGTGCCAGTAGAAACCGGGACAGGAATTACGAGCAGTACTTC
.	TRBV15	many	TRBJ2-7	CATSRDRKYEQYF	TGTGCCACCAGCAGAGACAGGAAATACGAGCAGTACTTC
TRBD2	TRBV11-2	many	TRBJ2-3	CASSQRGGSTDTQYF	TGTGCCAGCAGCCAGCGGGGGGGGAGCACAGATACGCAGTATTTT
.	TRBV12-3/TRBV12-4	.	TRBJ2-1	CASSHRVSYNEQFF	TGTGCCAGCAGCCATCGGGTCTCCTACAATGAGCAGTTCTTC
.	TRBV29-1	many	TRBJ2-1	CSVASFNEQFF	TGCAGCGTTGCCAGCTTCAATGAGCAGTTCTTC
.	TRBV18	.	TRBJ2-2	CASSPPGTPTPTGELFF	TGTGCCAGCTCACCACCAGGGACCCCCACCCCCACCGGGGAGCTGTTTTTT
.	TRBV6-4	many	TRBJ1-1	CASGQGSRRGTEAFF	TGTGCCAGCGGGCAGGGGTCTAGGAGGGGCACTGAAGCTTTCTTT
.	TRBV3-1	few	TRBJ2-3	CASGIAGTGLGDTQYF	TGTGCCAGCGGGATTGCGGGGACTGGGTTGGGAGATACGCAGTATTTT
.	TRBV6-6	.	TRBJ1-1	CASSYGLDRQAW	TGTGCCAGCAGTTACGGTCTGGATCGACAGGCATGG
.	TRBV15	.	TRBJ2-1	CATSRARQNNEQFF	TGTGCCACCAGCAGAGCTCGACAGAACAATGAGCAGTTCTTC
.	TRBV20-1	few	TRBJ2-1	CSARAPGGGDNEQFF	TGCAGTGCTAGAGCCCCTGGGGGCGGGGACAATGAGCAGTTCTTC
TRBD2	TRBV20-1	.	TRBJ2-5	CSAEPGGGKETQYF	TGCAGTGCAGAACCGGGAGGGGGAAAAGAGACCCAGTACTTC
.	TRBV20-1	many	TRBJ2-7	CSATEQGRSYEQYF	TGCAGTGCTACTGAACAGGGAAGGTCCTACGAGCAGTACTTC
.	TRBV7-8	.	TRBJ2-1	CASSFRRLGYNEQFF	TGTGCCAGCAGCTTTAGACGGTTGGGGTACAATGAGCAGTTCTTC
.	TRBV9	many	TRBJ1-5	CASSPGRSNQPQHF	TGTGCCAGCAGCCCTGGTCGCAGCAATCAGCCCCAGCATTTT
.	TRBV9	many	TRBJ1-4	CASSPGPYEKLFF	TGTGCCAGCAGCCCTGGGCCCTATGAAAAACTGTTTTTT
.	TRBV2	few	TRBJ1-2	CASSEPKANYGYTF	TGTGCCAGCAGTGAGCCCAAAGCTAACTATGGCTACACCTTC
.	TRBV6-5	few	TRBJ1-3	CASSSGAGGNTIYF	TGTGCCAGCAGCTCCGGAGCTGGGGGAAACACCATATATTTT
TRBD1	TRBV14	many	TRBJ1-1	CASSQGTGVGMNTEAFF	TGTGCCAGCAGCCAAGGGACAGGGGTCGGTATGAACACTGAAGCTTTCTTT
.	TRBV28	.	TRBJ1-1	CASSNRVEAFF	TGTGCCAGCAGTAACAGGGTTGAAGCTTTCTTT
.	TRBV7-7	many	TRBJ2-7	CASSLVQGGEQYF	TGTGCCAGCAGCTTAGTTCAGGGCGGCGAGCAGTACTTC
TRBD2	TRBV6-5	few	TRBJ2-1	CASSYEGAGGYNEQFF	TGTGCCAGCAGTTACGAAGGAGCGGGAGGATACAATGAGCAGTTCTTC
.	TRBV27	few	TRBJ2-7	CASSLASAARRFAEQYF	TGTGCCAGCAGTTTAGCTAGTGCGGCCAGGCGATTCGCCGAGCAGTACTTC
.	TRBV2	many	TRBJ1-2	CASSVDRYGYTF	TGTGCCAGCAGTGTGGACAGATATGGCTACACCTTC